This T cell receptor (beta chain) was captured by sequencing in a study of identical twins. Whole-study results and caveats: Donors were not followed over many years; analysis was cross-sectional. Fewer insertions marked abundant cord blood beta clonotypes; young adult naive trended weakly, memory not at all.

V lost 3 bases to trimming and J lost 8 bases, with 10 bases between them. The CDR3 is 12 amino acids. CDR1 is MGHRA and CDR2 is YSYEKL in the germline V gene. Through template switching, a universal primer site was introduced, and the cDNA contained unique molecular identifiers. TCRdb used MiXCR to reprocess the 5' RACE reads, holding one entry per CDR3 protein. The data hold 690,000 or so distinct CDR3 sequences, with 8.5% to 9% observed a single time. There are a few counts of this clonotype. Its antigen is unidentified. The data were also submitted as part of a second study, on yellow fever vaccine responses in identical twins. From that study: It has been reported that, in twins, the vaccine T cell response seemed partly convergent and partly personalized.

Sequencing was performed on PBMCs. The sequence derives from a woman aged 18-29 years in good health. V usage is TRBV4-1 and J usage is TRBJ1-2, with D hard to call. Here the CDR3 DNA reads TGCGCCAGCAGCCACTTAGAGGAGGGCTACACCTTC. It is translated as CASSHLEEGYTF.